This is a list of T cell receptor beta chains from one sample in a study of technical replicates of blood from several donors. The table came from immunoSEQ multiplex PCR; TCRdb's copy has only in-frame clones and leaves some out. The sample records tens of thousands of clones, 95% being singletons. The sample comprised T cells isolated from PBMCs. These receptors were taken from a human donor in good health. Each CDR3 is given with its conserved first and last residue. Each record gives: clone size, V gene, D gene, J gene, CDR3 DNA, CDR3 protein. The D gene is left open where the match is weak. Clone size is given for some rows only: seen once, a few or many times, or a class if the clone is expanded.

size: once
V: TRBV4-1
D: TRBD1
J: TRBJ2-3
DNA: TGCGCCAGCAGCCAAGTTGGGCAGGGGGCTACAGATACGCAGTATTTT
CDR3: CASSQVGQGATDTQYF

size: NA
V: TRBV27
D: TRBD1
J: TRBJ1-2
DNA: TGTGCCAGCAGTTTCACTGCCCGGACAGGGGGAGGCTATGGCTACACCTTC
CDR3: CASSFTARTGGGYGYTF

size: NA
V: TRBV19
D: NA
J: TRBJ2-7
DNA: TGTGCCAGTAGTATAAACCAGGGTTTCGAGCAGTACTTC
CDR3: CASSINQGFEQYF

size: NA
V: TRBV5-1
D: NA
J: TRBJ1-5
DNA: TGCGCCAGCAGCTTGGGCGATTCGGGCAATCAGCCCCAGCATTTT
CDR3: CASSLGDSGNQPQHF

size: NA
V: TRBV5-1
D: NA
J: TRBJ2-7
DNA: TGCGCCAGCAGCTTGGTTCCCGAACCTACCTACGAGCAGTACTTC
CDR3: CASSLVPEPTYEQYF

size: NA
V: TRBV28
D: TRBD2
J: TRBJ2-1
DNA: TGTGCCAGCATTTCAGGGGGACTAGCGGGACCCATCTCCTACAATGAGCAGTTCTTC
CDR3: CASISGGLAGPISYNEQFF

size: NA
V: TRBV10-3
D: NA
J: TRBJ1-1
DNA: TGTGCCATCACTGGGACAATGAACACTGAAGCTTTCTTT
CDR3: CAITGTMNTEAFF

size: NA
V: TRBV9
D: TRBD1
J: TRBJ1-1
DNA: TGTGCCAGCAGCGCCAATCCCGGGACAGCTGAAGCTTTCTTT
CDR3: CASSANPGTAEAFF

size: NA
V: TRBV7-6
D: NA
J: TRBJ2-1
DNA: TGTGCCAGCAGCTTAGGAAGGGACGGGGGCAATGAGCAGTTCTTC
CDR3: CASSLGRDGGNEQFF

size: NA
V: TRBV18
D: NA
J: TRBJ2-7
DNA: TGTGCCAGCTCATCGAGCGCATACACCTACGAGCAGTACTTC
CDR3: CASSSSAYTYEQYF

size: NA
V: TRBV6-5
D: NA
J: TRBJ1-2
DNA: TGTGCCAGCTCACGGAGAAACTATGGCTACACCTTC
CDR3: CASSRRNYGYTF

size: NA
V: TRBV28
D: TRBD1
J: TRBJ1-2
DNA: TGTGCCAGCAGTCCACCCTCGTCAGGGGGCAAAGGCTACACCTTC
CDR3: CASSPPSSGGKGYTF

size: NA
V: TRBV12-5
D: NA
J: TRBJ1-1
DNA: TGTGCTAGTGGGGAGGTTGTAGGGGAAGCTTTCTTT
CDR3: CASGEVVGEAFF

size: NA
V: TRBV11-3
D: NA
J: TRBJ2-7
DNA: TGTGCCAGCTCCTCGGACTGGGGGCAGTACGAGCAGTACTTC
CDR3: CASSSDWGQYEQYF

size: NA
V: TRBV29-1
D: TRBD1
J: TRBJ1-2
DNA: TGCAGCGTTGACCCTGCGGAGGGATGGGGACAGCTCTATGGCTACACCTTC
CDR3: CSVDPAEGWGQLYGYTF

size: NA
V: TRBV25-1
D: TRBD1
J: TRBJ2-4
DNA: TGTGCCAGCTGTTGGGACAGGCTAGCCAAAAACATTCAGTACTTC
CDR3: CASCWDRLAKNIQYF

size: NA
V: TRBV29-1
D: TRBD2
J: TRBJ2-1
DNA: TGCAGCGGGCATAGCGGGGGGGCTATCGATGAGCAGTTCTTC
CDR3: CSGHSGGAIDEQFF

size: NA
V: TRBV27
D: TRBD1
J: TRBJ2-3
DNA: TGTGCCAGCAGTTTTTTTGGACAGGGTCCATCAGATACGCAGTATTTT
CDR3: CASSFFGQGPSDTQYF

size: NA
V: TRBV5-4
D: NA
J: TRBJ1-2
DNA: TGTGCCAGCAGCTTGGATAGCCAGACCGGCTACACCTTC
CDR3: CASSLDSQTGYTF

size: NA
V: TRBV6-5
D: TRBD1
J: TRBJ1-2
DNA: TGTGCCAGCAGCCCTACGGACAGGGCGGCCGGCTACACCTTC
CDR3: CASSPTDRAAGYTF

size: NA
V: TRBV7-2
D: NA
J: TRBJ1-5
DNA: TGTGCCAGCAGCTTGGTCAGGTATAGCAATCAGCCCCAGCATTTT
CDR3: CASSLVRYSNQPQHF

size: NA
V: TRBV4-1
D: TRBD2
J: TRBJ2-1
DNA: TGCGCCAGCAAACTAGCGGGGGGATACAATGAGCAGTTCTTC
CDR3: CASKLAGGYNEQFF

size: NA
V: TRBV4-2
D: TRBD2
J: TRBJ2-2
DNA: TGTGCCAGCAGCCAAGGAGGACTAGCGGGGCTGAACACCGGGGAGCTGTTTTTT
CDR3: CASSQGGLAGLNTGELFF

size: NA
V: TRBV6-5
D: TRBD2
J: TRBJ2-2
DNA: TGTGCCAGCAAACCCCGGGGGGGGGCCTCCGGGGAGCTGTTTTTT
CDR3: CASKPRGGASGELFF

size: NA
V: TRBV4-1
D: TRBD1
J: TRBJ2-1
DNA: TGCGCCAGCAGCCAAGCTCGTAGGACAGGGCCTTACAATGAGCAGTTCTTC
CDR3: CASSQARRTGPYNEQFF